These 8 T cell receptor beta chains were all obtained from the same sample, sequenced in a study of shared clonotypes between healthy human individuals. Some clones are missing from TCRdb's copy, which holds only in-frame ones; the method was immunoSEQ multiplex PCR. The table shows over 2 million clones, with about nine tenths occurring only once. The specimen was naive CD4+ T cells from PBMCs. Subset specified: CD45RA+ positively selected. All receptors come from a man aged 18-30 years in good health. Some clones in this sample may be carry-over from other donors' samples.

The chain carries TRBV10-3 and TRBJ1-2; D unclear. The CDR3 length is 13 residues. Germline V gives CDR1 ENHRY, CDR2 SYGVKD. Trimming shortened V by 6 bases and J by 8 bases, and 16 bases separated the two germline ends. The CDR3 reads CAISETQRVGYTF. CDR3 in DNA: TGTGCCATCAGCGAAACCCAGAGGGTCGGCTACACCTTC.

The DNA of the CDR3 is TGTGCCAGCTCACCAAGGTCAGGATACAATGAAAAACTGTTTTTT. Translation: CASSPRSGYNEKLFF. V and J are TRBV18 and TRBJ1-4; D gene ambiguous. The V end lost 2 bases, the J end lost 5 bases, and 12 bases lay between the germline ends. The CDR3 length is 15 residues. Per the germline V gene, CDR1 is KGHSH and CDR2 is LQKENI.

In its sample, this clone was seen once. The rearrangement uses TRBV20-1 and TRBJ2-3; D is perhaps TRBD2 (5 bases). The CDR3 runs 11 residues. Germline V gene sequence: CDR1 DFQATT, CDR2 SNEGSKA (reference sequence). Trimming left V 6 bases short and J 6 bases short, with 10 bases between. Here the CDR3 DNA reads TGCAGTGCCACTAGGGCGGATACGCAGTATTTT. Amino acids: CSATRADTQYF.

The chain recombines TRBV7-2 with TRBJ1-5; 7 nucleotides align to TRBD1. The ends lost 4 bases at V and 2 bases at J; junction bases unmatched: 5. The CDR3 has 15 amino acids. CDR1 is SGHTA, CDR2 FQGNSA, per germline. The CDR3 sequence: CASSWKGAGNQPQHF. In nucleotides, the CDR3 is TGTGCCAGCAGCTGGAAGGGGGCAGGCAATCAGCCCCAGCATTTT. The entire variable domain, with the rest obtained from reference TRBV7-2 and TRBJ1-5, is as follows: GAGVSQSPSNKVTEKGKDVELRCDPISGHTALYWYRQSLGQGLEFLIYFQGNSAPDKSGLPSDRFSAERTGGSVSTLTIQRTQQEDSAVYLCASSWKGAGNQPQHFGDGTRLSIL.

As DNA, the CDR3 is TGTGCCAGCAGCCTTAGCGGGATACGCACAGATACGCAGTATTTT. Residues: CASSLSGIRTDTQYF. This chain joins TRBV7-2 and TRBJ2-3, with 8 bases matching TRBD2. The length of the CDR3 is 15 residues. Per the germline V gene, CDR1 is SGHTA and CDR2 is FQGNSA. V was pared by 5 bases and J by 1 base, with 5 bases of the junction left unmatched.

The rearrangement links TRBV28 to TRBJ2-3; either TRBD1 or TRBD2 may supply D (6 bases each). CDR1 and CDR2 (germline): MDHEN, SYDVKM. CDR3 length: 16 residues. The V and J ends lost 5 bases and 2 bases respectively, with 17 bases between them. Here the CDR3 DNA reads TGTGCCAGCAGTAAAGGGGGGTGGCAAGACACAGATACGCAGTATTTT. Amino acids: CASSKGGWQDTDTQYF.

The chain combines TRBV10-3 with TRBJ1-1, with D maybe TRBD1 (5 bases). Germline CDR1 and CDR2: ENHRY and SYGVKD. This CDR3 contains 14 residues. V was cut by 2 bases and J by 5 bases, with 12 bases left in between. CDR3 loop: CAISEGGGITEAFF. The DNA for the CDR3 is TGTGCCATCAGTGAGGGTGGGGGAATAACTGAAGCTTTCTTT.

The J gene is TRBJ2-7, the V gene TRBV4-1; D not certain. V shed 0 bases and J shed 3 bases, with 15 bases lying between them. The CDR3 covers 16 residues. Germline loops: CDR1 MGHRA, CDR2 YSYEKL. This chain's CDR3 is CASSQDVSIPYYEQYF. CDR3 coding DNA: TGCGCCAGCAGCCAAGATGTATCGATTCCCTACTACGAGCAGTACTTC.